This T cell receptor (beta chain) emerged from a study of blood T cells in healthy people across ages. About the research overall: There was about one barcoded beta molecule captured by template switching per two T cells. The study's findings and limits: Investigators viewed diversity estimates from one million T cells as underestimates, the study reported.

Primed by a sample-barcoded 5' primer and a J-beta primer mix, a second PCR proceeded for roughly 6 to 12 cycles. Tags on each cDNA molecule came from a template-switch adaptor with 12 random nucleotides. Per sample, CDR3-containing paired-end reads numbered at least 2.5 million. TCRdb recomputed calls from the 5' RACE reads with MiXCR, one row per CDR3 protein. The table lists more than 1,400,000 distinct CDR3 sequences, approximately 42% of them singletons. Concerning this clonotype: Its antigen is unidentified.

This TCR was recovered from a woman in her late teens or twenties in good health. Sequenced sample: blood.

CDR3 DNA: TGTGCCAGCAGCTTAGAGGCCCTGGGGGCAGATACGCAGTATTTT. It translates to CASSLEALGADTQYF. The genes are TRBV7-2 and TRBJ2-3; D might be TRBD1 or TRBD2, each matching 5 bases. CDR1 is SGHTA, CDR2 FQGNSA, per germline. This CDR3 is 15 amino acids long. V gave up 1 base and J gave up 4 bases, with 12 bases separating them.